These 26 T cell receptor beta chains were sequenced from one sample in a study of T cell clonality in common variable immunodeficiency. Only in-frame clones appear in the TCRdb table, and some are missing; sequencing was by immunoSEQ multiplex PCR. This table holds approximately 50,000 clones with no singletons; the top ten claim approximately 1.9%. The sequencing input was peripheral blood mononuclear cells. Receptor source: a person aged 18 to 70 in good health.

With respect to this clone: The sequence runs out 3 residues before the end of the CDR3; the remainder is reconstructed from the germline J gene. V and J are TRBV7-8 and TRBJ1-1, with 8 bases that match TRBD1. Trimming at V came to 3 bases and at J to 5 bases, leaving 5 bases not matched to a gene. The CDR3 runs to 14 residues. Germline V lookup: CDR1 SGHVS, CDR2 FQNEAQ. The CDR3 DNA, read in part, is TGTGCCAGCAGCTTGGCAGGGGGCCAGACTGAA. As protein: CASSLAGGQTE. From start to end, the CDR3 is CASSLAGGQTEAFF.

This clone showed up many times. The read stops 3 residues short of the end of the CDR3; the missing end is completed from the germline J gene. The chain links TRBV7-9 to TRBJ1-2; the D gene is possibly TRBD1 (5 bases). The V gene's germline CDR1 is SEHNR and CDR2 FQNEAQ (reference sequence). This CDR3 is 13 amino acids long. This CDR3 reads CASSLATGGGYTF. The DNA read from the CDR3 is TGTGCCAGCAGCTTAGCAACAGGTGGCGGC.

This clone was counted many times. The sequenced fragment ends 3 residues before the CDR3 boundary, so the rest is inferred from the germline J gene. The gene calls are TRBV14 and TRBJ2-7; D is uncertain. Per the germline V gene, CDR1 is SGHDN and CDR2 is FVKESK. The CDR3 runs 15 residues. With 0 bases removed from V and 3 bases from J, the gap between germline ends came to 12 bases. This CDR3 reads CASSQDAGFSYEQYF. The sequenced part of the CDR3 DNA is TGTGCCAGCAGCCAAGATGCCGGTTTTAGCTACGAG.

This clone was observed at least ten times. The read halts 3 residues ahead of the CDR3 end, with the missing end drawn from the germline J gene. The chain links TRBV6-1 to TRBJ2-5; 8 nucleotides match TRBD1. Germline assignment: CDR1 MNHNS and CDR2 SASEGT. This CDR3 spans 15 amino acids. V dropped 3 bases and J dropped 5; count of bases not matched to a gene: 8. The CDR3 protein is CASSEVAGGRETQYF. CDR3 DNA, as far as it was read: TGTGCCAGCAGTGAGGTCGCAGGGGGCAGGGAGACC.

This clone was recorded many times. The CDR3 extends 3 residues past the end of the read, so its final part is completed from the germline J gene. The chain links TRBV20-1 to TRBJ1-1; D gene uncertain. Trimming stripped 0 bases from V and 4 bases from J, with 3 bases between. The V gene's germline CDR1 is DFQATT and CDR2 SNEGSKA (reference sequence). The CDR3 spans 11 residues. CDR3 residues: CSARDLTEAFF. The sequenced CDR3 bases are TGCAGTGCTAGAGATCTCACTGAA.

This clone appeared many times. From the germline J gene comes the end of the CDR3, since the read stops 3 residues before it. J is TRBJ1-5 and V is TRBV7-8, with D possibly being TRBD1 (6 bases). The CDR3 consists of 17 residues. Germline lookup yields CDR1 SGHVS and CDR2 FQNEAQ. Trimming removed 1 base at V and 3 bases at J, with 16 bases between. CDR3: CASSLDVGRQVNQPQHF. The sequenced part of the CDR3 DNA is TGTGCCAGCAGCTTAGACGTTGGAAGACAGGTCAATCAGCCC.

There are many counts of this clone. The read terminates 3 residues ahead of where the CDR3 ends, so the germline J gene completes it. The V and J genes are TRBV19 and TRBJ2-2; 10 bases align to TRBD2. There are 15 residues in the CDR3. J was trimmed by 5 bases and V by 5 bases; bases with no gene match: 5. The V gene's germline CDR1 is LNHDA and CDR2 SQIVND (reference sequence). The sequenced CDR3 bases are TGTGCCAGTAGTCCGCTAGCGGGAGCAACCGGGGAG. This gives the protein CASSPLAGATGE. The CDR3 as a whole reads CASSPLAGATGELFF.

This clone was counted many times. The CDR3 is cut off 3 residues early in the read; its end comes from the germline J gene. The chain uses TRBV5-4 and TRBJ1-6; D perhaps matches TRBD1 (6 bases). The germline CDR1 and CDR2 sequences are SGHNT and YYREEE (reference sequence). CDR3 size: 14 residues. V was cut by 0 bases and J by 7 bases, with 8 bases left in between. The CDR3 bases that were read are TGTGCCAGCAGCTTGGACAGGGCAAATTCACCC. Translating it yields CASSLDRANSP. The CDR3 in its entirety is CASSLDRANSPLHF.

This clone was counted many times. The CDR3 DNA, read in part, is TGTGCCAGCAGACCAACAGGGATAGATACG. Its translation is CASRPTGIDT. The full CDR3 is CASRPTGIDTQYF. The chain joins TRBV5-6 to TRBJ2-3, with a tentative D call TRBD1 (6 bases). The read is 3 residues too short to cover the CDR3 end, so that end is filled in from the germline J gene. The length of the CDR3 is 13 residues. CDR1 is SGHDT and CDR2 is YYEEEE in the germline V gene. The ends were cut back, 5 bases at V and 5 bases at J, with 12 bases in the middle. Full variable domain (rest looked up from reference TRBV5-6 and TRBJ2-3): DAGVTQSPTHLIKTRGQQVTLRCSPKSGHDTVSWYQQALGQGPQFIFQYYEEEERQRGNFPDRFSGHQFPNYSSELNVNALLLGDSALYLCASRPTGIDTQYFGPGTRLTVL.

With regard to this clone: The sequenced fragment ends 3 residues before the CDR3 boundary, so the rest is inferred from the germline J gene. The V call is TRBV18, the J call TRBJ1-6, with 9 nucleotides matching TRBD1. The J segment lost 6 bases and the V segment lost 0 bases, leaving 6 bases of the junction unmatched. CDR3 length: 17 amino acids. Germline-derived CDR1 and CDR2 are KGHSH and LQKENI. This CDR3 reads CASSPPSRDRANSPLHF. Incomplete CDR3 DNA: TGTGCCAGCTCACCACCTTCACGGGACAGGGCTAATTCACCC.

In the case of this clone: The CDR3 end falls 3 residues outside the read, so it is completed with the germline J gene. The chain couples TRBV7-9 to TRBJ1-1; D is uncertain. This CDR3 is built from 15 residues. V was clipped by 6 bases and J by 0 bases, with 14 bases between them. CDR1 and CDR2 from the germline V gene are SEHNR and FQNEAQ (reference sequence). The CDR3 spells CASSPPGRVNTEAFF. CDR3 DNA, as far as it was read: TGTGCCAGCAGTCCCCCCGGTAGGGTGAACACTGAA.

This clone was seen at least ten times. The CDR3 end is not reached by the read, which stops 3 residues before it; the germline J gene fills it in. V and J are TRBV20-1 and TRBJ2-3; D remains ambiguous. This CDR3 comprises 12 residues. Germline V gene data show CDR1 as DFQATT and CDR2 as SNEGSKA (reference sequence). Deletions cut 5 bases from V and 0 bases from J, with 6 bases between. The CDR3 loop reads CSAARSTDTQYF. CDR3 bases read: TGCAGTGCTGCCCGGAGCACAGATACG.

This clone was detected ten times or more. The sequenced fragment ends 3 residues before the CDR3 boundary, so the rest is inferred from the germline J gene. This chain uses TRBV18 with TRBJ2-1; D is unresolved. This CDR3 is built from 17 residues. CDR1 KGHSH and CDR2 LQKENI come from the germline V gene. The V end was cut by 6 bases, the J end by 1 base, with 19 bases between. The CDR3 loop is CASSPTTSRRSYNEQFF. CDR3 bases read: TGTGCCAGCTCGCCCACCACCAGTCGCCGTTCCTACAATGAG.

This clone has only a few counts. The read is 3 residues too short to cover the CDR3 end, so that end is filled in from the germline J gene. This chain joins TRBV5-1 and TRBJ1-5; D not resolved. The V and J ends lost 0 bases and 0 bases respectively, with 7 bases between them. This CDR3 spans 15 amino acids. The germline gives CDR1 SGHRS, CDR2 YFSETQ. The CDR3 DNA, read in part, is TGCGCCAGCAGCTTGGAAGGGCTTAGCAATCAGCCC. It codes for CASSLEGLSNQP. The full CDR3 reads CASSLEGLSNQPQHF.

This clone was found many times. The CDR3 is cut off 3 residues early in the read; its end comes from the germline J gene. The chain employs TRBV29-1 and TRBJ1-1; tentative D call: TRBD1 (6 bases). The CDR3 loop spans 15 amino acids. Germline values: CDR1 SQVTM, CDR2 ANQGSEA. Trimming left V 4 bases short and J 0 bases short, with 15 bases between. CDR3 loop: CSVGERGAVNTEAFF. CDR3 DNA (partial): TGCAGCGTTGGGGAGCGGGGGGCGGTGAACACTGAA.

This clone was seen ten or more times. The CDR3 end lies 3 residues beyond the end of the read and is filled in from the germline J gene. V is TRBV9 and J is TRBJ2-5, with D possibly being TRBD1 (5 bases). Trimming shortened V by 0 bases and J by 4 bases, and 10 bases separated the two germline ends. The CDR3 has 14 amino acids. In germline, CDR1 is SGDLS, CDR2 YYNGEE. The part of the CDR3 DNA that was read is TGTGCCAGCAGCGTAGGTGACAGACCAGAGACC. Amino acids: CASSVGDRPET. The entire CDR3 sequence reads CASSVGDRPETQYF.

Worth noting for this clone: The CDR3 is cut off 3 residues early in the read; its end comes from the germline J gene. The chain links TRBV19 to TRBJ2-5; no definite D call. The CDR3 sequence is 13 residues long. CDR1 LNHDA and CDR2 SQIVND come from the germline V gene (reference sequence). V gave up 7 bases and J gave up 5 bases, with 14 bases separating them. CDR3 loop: CASNDMARETQYF. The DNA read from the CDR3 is TGTGCCAGTAATGACATGGCCCGGGAGACC.

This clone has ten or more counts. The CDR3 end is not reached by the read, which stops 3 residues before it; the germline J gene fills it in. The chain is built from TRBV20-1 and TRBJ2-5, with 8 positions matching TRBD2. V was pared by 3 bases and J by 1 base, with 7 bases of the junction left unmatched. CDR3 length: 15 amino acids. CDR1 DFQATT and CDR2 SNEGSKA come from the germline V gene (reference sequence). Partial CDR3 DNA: TGCAGTGCTAGGGTTGCGGGAGGCTTCCAAGAGACC. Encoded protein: CSARVAGGFQET. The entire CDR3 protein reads CSARVAGGFQETQYF.

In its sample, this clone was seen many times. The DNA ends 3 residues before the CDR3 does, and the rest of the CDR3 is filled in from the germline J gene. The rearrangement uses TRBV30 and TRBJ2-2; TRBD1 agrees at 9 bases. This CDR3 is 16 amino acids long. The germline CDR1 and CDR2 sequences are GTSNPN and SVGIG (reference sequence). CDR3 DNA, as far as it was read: TGTGCTCACTCGCCGGCAGGACAGGGGATCGCCGGGGAG. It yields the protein CAHSPAGQGIAGE. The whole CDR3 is CAHSPAGQGIAGELFF. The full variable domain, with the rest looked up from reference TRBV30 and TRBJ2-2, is SQTIHQWPATLVQPVGSPLSLECTVEGTSNPNLYWYRQAAGRGLQLLFYSVGIGQISSEVPQNLSASRPQDRQFILSSKKLLLSDSGFYLCAHSPAGQGIAGELFFGEGSRLTVL.

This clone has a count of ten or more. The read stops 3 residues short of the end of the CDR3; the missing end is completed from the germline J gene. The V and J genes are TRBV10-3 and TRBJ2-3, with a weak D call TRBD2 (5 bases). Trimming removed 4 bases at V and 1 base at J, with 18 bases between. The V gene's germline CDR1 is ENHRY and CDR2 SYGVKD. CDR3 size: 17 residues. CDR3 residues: CAISGPSVRTGTDTQYF. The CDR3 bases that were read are TGTGCCATCAGTGGCCCCTCTGTAAGGACTGGCACAGATACG.

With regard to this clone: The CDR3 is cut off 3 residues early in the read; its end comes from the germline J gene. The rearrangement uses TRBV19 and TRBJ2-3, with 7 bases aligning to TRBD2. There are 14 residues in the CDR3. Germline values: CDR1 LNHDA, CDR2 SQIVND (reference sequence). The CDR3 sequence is CASSTGTTQETQYF. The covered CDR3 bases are TGTGCCAGTAGTACGGGGACTACGCAAGAGACG.

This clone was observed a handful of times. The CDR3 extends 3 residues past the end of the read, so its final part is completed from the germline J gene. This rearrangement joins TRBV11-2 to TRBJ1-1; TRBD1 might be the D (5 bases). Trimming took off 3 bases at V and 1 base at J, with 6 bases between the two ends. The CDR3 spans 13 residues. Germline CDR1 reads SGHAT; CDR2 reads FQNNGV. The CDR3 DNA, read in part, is TGTGCCAGCAGCTTGACAGAGAACACTGAA. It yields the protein CASSLTENTE. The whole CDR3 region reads CASSLTENTEAFF. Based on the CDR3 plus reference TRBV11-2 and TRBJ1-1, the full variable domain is EAGVAQSPRYKIIEKRQSVAFWCNPISGHATLYWYQQILGQGPKLLIQFQNNGVVDDSQLPKDRFSAERLKGVDSTLKIQPAKLEDSAVYLCASSLTENTEAFFGQGTRLTVV.

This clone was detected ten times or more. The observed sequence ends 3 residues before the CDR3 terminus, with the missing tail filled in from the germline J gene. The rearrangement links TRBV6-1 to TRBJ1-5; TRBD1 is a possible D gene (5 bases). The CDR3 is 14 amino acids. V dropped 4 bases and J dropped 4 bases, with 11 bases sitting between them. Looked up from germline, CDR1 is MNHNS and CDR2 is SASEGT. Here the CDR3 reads CASSGTQMNQPQHF. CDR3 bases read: TGTGCCAGCAGTGGGACACAGATGAATCAGCCC.

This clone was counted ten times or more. Here the CDR3 reads CASSASTGLYNEQFF. The sequenced CDR3 bases are TGTGCCAGCAGTGCCTCGACAGGGCTATACAATGAG. J is TRBJ2-1 and V is TRBV6-1; 7 nucleotides match TRBD1. The read gets to within 3 residues of the CDR3 end, and the germline J gene fills in the rest. CDR3 size: 15 residues. Germline CDR1 is MNHNS and CDR2 is SASEGT. With V trimmed by 4 bases and J by 4 bases, 7 bases remained unmatched.

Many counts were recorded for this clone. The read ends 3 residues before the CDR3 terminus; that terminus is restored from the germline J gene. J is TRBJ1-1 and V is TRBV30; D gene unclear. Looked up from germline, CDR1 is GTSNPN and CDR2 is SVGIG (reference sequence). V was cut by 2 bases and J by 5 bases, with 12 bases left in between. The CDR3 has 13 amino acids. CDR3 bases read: TGTGCCTGGAGTTTATCGCGAGGGACTGAA. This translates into CAWSLSRGTE. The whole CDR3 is CAWSLSRGTEAFF.

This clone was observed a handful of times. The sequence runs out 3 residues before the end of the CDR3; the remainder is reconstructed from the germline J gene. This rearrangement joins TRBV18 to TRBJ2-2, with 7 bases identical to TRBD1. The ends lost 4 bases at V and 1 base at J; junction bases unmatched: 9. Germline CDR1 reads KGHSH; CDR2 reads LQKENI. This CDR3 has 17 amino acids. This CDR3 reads CASSRSGQAKNTGELFF. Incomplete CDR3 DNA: TGTGCCAGCTCACGATCCGGACAGGCGAAGAACACCGGGGAG.